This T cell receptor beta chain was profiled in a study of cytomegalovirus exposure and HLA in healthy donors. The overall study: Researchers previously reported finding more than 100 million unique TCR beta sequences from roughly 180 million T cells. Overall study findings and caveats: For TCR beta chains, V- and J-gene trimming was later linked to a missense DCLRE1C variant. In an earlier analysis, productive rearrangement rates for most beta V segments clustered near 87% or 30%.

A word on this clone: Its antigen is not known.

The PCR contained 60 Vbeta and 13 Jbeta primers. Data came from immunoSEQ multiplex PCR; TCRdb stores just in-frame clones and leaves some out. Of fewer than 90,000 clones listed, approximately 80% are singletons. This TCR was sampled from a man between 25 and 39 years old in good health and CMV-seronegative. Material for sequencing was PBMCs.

The CDR3 is CASRGLNENNEQFF. The CDR3 DNA sequence: TGTGCCAGTAGAGGACTAAACGAGAACAATGAGCAGTTCTTC. The chain employs TRBV19 and TRBJ2-1, with D perhaps matching TRBD2 (6 bases). V lost 6 bases and J 5 bases, leaving 14 bases between the germline ends. The CDR3 contains 14 residues. Germline V gene lookup returns CDR1 LNHDA and CDR2 SQIVND (reference sequence).